These 3 T cell receptor beta chains were all obtained from the same sample, sequenced in a study of T cells in localized non-small cell lung cancer. The assay was immunoSEQ multiplex PCR, and TCRdb's table has in-frame clones only and misses some. The sample lists around 64,000 clones, around 90% occurring once. Here the sequenced sample was peripheral blood, taken before any cancer treatment. Receptors originate from a man between 40 and 75 years old with stage I squamous cell lung carcinoma.

The chain recombines TRBV4-1 with TRBJ2-7; 9 positions agree with TRBD2. The J segment lost 12 bases and the V segment lost 4 bases, leaving 13 bases of the junction unmatched. CDR1 is MGHRA, CDR2 YSYEKL, per germline. This CDR3 is built from 14 residues. The CDR3 DNA is TGCGCCAGCAGCCCGGGGGGAGCGGGGGGCCGAACGTACTTC. Protein: CASSPGGAGGRTYF.

CDR3 in DNA: TGTGCCAGTAAGGGCTTCGGGGGCCTGCTTAACTATGGCTACACCTTC. Translated, it gives CASKGFGGLLNYGYTF. This chain links TRBV19 with TRBJ1-2; maybe TRBD1 (6 bases). CDR3 length: 16 residues. CDR1 and CDR2 (germline): LNHDA, SQIVND (reference sequence). The germline V and J ends were trimmed by 7 bases and 1 base, with 19 bases remaining between them.

V is TRBV6-1 and J is TRBJ1-5; D gene uncertain. Germline CDR1 is MNHNS and CDR2 is SASEGT. The CDR3 covers 12 residues. Trimming stripped 3 bases from V and 5 bases from J, with 5 bases between. The CDR3 region has the DNA TGTGCCAGCAGTGAGAAAGATCAGCCCCAGCATTTT. This gives the protein CASSEKDQPQHF.